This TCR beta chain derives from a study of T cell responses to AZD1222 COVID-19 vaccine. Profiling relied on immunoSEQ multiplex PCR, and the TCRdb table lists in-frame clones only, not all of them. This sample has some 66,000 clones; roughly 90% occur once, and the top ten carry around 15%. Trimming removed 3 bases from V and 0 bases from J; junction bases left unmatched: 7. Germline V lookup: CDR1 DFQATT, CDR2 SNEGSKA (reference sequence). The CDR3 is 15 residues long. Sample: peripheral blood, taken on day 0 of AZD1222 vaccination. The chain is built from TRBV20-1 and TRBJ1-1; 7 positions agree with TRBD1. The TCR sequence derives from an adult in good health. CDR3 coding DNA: TGCAGTGCTAGTGATGCAGGGGGAATGAACACTGAAGCTTTCTTT. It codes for CSASDAGGMNTEAFF.